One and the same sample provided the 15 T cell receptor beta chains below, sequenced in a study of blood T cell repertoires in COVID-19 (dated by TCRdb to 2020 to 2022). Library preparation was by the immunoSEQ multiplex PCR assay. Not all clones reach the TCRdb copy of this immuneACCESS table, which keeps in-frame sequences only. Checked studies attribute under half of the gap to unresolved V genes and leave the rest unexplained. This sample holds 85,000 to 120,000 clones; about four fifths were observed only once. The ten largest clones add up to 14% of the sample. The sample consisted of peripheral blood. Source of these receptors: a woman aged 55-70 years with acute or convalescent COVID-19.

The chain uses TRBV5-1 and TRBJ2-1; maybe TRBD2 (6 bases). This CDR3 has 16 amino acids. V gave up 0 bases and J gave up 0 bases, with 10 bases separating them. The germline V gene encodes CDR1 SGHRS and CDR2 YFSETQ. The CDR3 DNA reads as TGCGCCAGCAGCTTGGATGCGGGAAGCTCCTACAATGAGCAGTTCTTC. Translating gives CASSLDAGSSYNEQFF.

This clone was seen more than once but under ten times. This CDR3 is CASSLGGSANEKLFF. Written as DNA, the CDR3 is TGCGCCAGCAGCTTGGGCGGCAGCGCGAATGAAAAACTGTTTTTT. The chain uses TRBV5-1 and TRBJ1-4, with D unresolved. The germline V gene encodes CDR1 SGHRS and CDR2 YFSETQ. CDR3 length equals 15 residues. Between the trimmed V and J ends, which lost 0 bases and 5 bases, there was a span of 11 bases.

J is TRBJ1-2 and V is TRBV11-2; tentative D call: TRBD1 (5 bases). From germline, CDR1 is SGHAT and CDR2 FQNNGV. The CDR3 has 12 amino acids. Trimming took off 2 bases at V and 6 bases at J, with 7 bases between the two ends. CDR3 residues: CASSLQGHGYTF. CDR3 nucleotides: TGTGCCAGCAGCTTACAGGGTCATGGCTACACCTTC.

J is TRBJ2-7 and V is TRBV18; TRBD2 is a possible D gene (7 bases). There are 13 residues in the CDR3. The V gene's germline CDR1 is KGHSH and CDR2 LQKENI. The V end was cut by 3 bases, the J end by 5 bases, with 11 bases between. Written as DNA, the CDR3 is TGTGCCAGCTCACCGGGGGGGCGGGACGAGCAGTACTTC. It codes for CASSPGGRDEQYF.

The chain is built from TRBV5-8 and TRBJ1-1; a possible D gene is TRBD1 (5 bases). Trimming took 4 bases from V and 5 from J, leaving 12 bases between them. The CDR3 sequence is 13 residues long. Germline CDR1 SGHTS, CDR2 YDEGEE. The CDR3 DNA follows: TGTGCCAGCAGCCCTAGAAGGGGTACTGAAGCTTTCTTT. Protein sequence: CASSPRRGTEAFF.

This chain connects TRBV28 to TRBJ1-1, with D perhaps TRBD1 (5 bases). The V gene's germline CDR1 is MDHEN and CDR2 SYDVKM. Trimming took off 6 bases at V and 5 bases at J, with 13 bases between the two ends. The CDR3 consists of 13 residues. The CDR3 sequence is CASRTSGGTEAFF. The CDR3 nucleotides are TGTGCCAGCAGGACCTCGGGGGGAACTGAAGCTTTCTTT.

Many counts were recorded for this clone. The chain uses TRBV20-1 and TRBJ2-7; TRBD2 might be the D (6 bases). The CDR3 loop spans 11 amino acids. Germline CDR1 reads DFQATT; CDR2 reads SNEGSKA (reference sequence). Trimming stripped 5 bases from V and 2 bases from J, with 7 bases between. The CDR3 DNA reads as TGCAGTGCTCGGACTACCTACGAGCAGTACTTC. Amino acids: CSARTTYEQYF.

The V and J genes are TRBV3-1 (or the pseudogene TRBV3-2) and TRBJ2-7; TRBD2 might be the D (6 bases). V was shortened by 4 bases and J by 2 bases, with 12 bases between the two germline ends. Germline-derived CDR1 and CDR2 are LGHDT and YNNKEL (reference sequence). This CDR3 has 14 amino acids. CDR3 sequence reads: CASSPSGHTYEQYF. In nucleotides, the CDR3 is TGTGCCAGCAGCCCCAGCGGGCACACCTACGAGCAGTACTTC.

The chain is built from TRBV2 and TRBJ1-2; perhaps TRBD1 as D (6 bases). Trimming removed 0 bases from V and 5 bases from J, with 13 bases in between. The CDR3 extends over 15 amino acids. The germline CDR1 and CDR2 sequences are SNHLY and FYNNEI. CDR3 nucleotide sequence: TGTGCCAGCAGTGAAGCGCTTGCAGGGGCGTATGGCTACACCTTC. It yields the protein CASSEALAGAYGYTF.

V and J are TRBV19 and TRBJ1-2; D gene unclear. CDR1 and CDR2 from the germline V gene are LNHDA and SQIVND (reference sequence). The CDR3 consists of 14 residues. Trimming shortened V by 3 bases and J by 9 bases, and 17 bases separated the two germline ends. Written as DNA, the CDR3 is TGTGCCAGTAGTATTGCGGCGAAGGATAGAAGCTACACCTTC. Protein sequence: CASSIAAKDRSYTF. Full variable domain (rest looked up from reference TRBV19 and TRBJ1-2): DGGITQSPKYLFRKEGQNVTLSCEQNLNHDAMYWYRQDPGQGLRLIYYSQIVNDFQKGDIAEGYSVSREKKESFPLTVTSAQKNPTAFYLCASSIAAKDRSYTFGSGTRLTVV.

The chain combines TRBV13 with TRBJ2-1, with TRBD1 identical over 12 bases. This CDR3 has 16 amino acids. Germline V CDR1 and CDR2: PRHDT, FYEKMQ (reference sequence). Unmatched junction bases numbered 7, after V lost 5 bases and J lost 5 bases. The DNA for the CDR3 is TGTGCCAGCAGCGCCGCGGGACAGGGGGCCCACAATGAGCAGTTCTTC. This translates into CASSAAGQGAHNEQFF.

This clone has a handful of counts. The CDR3 DNA reads as TGTGCCAGTAGTATCCCGGGCAGGGTAGTAACTGGCTACACCTTC. This gives the protein CASSIPGRVVTGYTF. This chain uses TRBV19 with TRBJ1-2, with D perhaps TRBD1 (5 bases). V lost 3 bases and J 7 bases, leaving 18 bases between the germline ends. The CDR3 covers 15 residues. CDR1 and CDR2 from the germline V gene are LNHDA and SQIVND (reference sequence).

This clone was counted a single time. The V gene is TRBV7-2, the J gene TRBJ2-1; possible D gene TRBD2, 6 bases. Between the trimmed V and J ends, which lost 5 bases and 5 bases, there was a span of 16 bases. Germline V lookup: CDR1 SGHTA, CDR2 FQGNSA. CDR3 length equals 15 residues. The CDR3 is CASSTRLGPHNEQFF. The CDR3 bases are TGTGCCAGCAGCACCCGACTAGGCCCCCACAATGAGCAGTTCTTC.

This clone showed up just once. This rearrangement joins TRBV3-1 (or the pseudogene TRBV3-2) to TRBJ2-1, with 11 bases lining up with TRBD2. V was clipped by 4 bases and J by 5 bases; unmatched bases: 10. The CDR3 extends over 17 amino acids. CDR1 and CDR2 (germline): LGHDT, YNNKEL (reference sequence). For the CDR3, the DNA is TGTGCCAGCAGCCGCAGGGGTAGCGGGGGGGATAACAATGAGCAGTTCTTC. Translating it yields CASSRRGSGGDNNEQFF.

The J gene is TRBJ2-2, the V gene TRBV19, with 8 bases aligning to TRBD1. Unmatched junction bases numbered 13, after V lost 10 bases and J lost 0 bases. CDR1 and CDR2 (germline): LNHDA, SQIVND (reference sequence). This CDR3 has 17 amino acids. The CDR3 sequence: CATLVVRGLANTGELFF. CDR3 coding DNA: TGTGCCACCCTAGTCGTCAGGGGGCTTGCGAACACCGGGGAGCTGTTTTTT.